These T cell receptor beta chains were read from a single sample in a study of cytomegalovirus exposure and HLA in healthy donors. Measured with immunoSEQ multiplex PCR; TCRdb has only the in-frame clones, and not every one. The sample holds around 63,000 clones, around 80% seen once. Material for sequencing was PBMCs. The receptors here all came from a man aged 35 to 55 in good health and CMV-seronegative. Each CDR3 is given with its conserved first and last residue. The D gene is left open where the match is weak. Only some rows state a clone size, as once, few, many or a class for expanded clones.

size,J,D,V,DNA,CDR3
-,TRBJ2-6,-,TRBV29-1,TGCAGCGTCTTAGTGGCTGGGGCCAACGTCCTGACTTTC,CSVLVAGANVLTF
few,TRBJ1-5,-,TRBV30,TGTGCCTGGATTCCCCGGGGGAAAGGCCAGCCCCAGCATTTT,CAWIPRGKGQPQHF
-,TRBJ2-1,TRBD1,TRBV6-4,TGTGCCAGCAGTGCCTTGACAGGGGCCTACAATGAGCAGTTCTTC,CASSALTGAYNEQFF
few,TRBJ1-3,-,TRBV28,TGTGCCAGCAAAACCCCGGGGGGCTCCGGAAACACCATATATTTT,CASKTPGGSGNTIYF
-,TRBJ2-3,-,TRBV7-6,TGTGCCAGCAGCTTAGCGGGGGGGCAGGGAGATACGCAGTATTTT,CASSLAGGQGDTQYF
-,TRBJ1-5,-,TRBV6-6,TGTGCCAGCAGTTTGACAGATAGCAATCAGCCCCAGCATTTT,CASSLTDSNQPQHF
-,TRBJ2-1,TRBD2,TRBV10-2,TGCGCCAGCAGTGAAGCCGGGCTAGCGGGGGGGCAGTTCTTC,CASSEAGLAGGQFF
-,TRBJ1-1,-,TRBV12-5,TGTGCTAGTGGTCCTGGTGGCAACACTGAAGCTTTCTTT,CASGPGGNTEAFF
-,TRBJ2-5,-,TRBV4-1,TGCGCCAGCAGCCTATATAGCGGTACTTCTTCGGAGACCCAGTACTTC,CASSLYSGTSSETQYF
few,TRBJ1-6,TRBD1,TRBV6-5,TGTGCCAGCGGAAAAACAGGGGGCGATTCACCCCTCCACTTT,CASGKTGGDSPLHF
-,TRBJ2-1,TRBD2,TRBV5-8,TGTGCCAGCAGCCGACCCGAACTAGCGGGCTCCTACAATGAGCAGTTCTTC,CASSRPELAGSYNEQFF
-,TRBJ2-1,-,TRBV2,TGTGCCAGCAGCCCTCTTCAGGGGACGAGCTCCTACAATGAGCAGTTCTTC,CASSPLQGTSSYNEQFF
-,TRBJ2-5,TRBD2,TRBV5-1,TGCGCCAGCAGCCGGCGGGGGGAGGAGACCCAGTACTTC,CASSRRGEETQYF
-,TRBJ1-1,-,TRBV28,TGTGCCAGCAGTTTGACACTCACTGAAGCTTTCTTT,CASSLTLTEAFF
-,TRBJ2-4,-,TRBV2,TGTGCCAGCAGTGATAAGCGGGCCAAAAACATTCAGTACTTC,CASSDKRAKNIQYF
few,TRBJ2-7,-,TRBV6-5,TGTGCCAGCCTGTGGGCGTACGAGCAGTACTTC,CASLWAYEQYF
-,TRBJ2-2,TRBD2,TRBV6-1,TGTGCCAGCAGTCGTAGCGGGATTACCACCGGGGAGCTGTTTTTT,CASSRSGITTGELFF
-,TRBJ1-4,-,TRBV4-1,TGCGCCAGCAGCCAAGTGGCTGCAACTAATGAAAAACTGTTTTTT,CASSQVAATNEKLFF
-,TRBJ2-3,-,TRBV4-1,TGCGCCAGCAGCCAAGACTCTAAGGAACTTGGGCGTAAAGATACGCAGTATTTT,CASSQDSKELGRKDTQYF
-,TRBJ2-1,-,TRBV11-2,TGTGCCAGCAGCTTAGCAAGTAGGGGCCTCTACAATGAGCAGTTCTTC,CASSLASRGLYNEQFF
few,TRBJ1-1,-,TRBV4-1,TGCGCCAGCAGCCACTACAGGAACACTGAAGCTTTCTTT,CASSHYRNTEAFF
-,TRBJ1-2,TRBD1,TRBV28,TGTGCCAGCAGCCTAGGGGGCCAGGGGCCCTATGGCTACACCTTC,CASSLGGQGPYGYTF
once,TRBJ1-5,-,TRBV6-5,TGTGCCAGCAGCCTCACCGGGAATAGCAATCAGCCCCAGCATTTT,CASSLTGNSNQPQHF
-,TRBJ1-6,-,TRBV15,TGTGCCACCAGCAGCCGGACAGATTCACCCCTCCACTTT,CATSSRTDSPLHF
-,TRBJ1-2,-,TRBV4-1,TGCGCCAGCAGCCAAGAAAGAGGATTGTTCTATGGCTACACCTTC,CASSQERGLFYGYTF
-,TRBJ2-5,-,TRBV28,TGTGCCAGCAGTTTTCGACAGCAAGAGACCCAGTACTTC,CASSFRQQETQYF
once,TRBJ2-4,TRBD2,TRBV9,TGTGCCAGCAGCAATTCGGGGGGGCCTGGTAACATTCAGTACTTC,CASSNSGGPGNIQYF